This T cell receptor (beta chain) was observed in a study of persistence of HIV-infected CD4 T cells. Overall study findings and caveats: TCRbeta richness was lower in CMV- and Gag-responding cells than in anti-CD3/anti-CD28-responding cells. Degenerate expanded CDR3beta sequences were enriched among CMV- and Gag-responding cells.

Turning to this clone: Its specificity is not known.

An overlapping HIV-1 Gag peptide pool stimulated these cells at approximately 1 ug/peptide/mL. Sorting of responding CD4+ T cells relied on upregulated CD40 ligand together with CD69. Donors had CD4+ T cell counts above 400 cells/uL and were CMV-seropositive. Sequencing used immunoSEQ version 4 in survey mode. The repertoire was sequenced with immunoSEQ multiplex PCR; TCRdb's copy has only in-frame clones and lacks some. The sample lists under 35,000 clones, 70% occurring once. CDR1 is SGHRS and CDR2 is YFSETQ in the germline V gene. V lost 2 bases to trimming and J lost 8 bases; unmatched junction nucleotides: 3. The CDR3 runs to 13 residues.

The sample in question was CD4+ T cells sorted from PBMCs after approximately 18-hour stimulation, obtained from a patient who received antiretroviral therapy. The J gene is TRBJ1-2, the V gene TRBV5-1; TRBD1 matches at 10 bases. The TCR sequence derives from an adult man with HIV who was CMV-seropositive. CDR3 protein: CASSFGTGDGYTF. CDR3 DNA: TGCGCCAGCAGCTTCGGGACAGGGGACGGCTACACCTTC.